A single sample gave rise to the 30 T cell receptor beta chains below, sequenced in a study of cytomegalovirus exposure and HLA in healthy donors. The assay was immunoSEQ multiplex PCR, and TCRdb's table has in-frame clones only and misses some. The table lists 200,000 to 250,000 clones, over 80% of them singletons. The source material was PBMCs. These receptors were collected from a woman in her 30s in good health and CMV-seropositive.

In this sample, this clone turned up a few times. The J gene is TRBJ1-2, the V gene TRBV18; 9 nucleotides line up with TRBD1. Germline V gene data show CDR1 as KGHSH and CDR2 as LQKENI. The CDR3 consists of 14 residues. Losses at the gene ends were 3 bases for V and 6 bases for J; bases not matched to a gene: 5. CDR3 sequence: CASSPGTGGDGYTF. CDR3 bases: TGTGCCAGCTCACCTGGAACAGGGGGCGATGGCTACACCTTC.

The chain recombines TRBV4-3 with TRBJ1-4; a weak D match, TRBD1 (6 bases). Trimming shortened V by 4 bases and J by 0 bases, and 12 bases separated the two germline ends. Germline assignment: CDR1 LGHNA and CDR2 YSLEER. The CDR3 extends over 16 amino acids. This chain's CDR3 is CASSLGTLSTNEKLFF. CDR3 sequence (DNA): TGCGCCAGCAGCCTCGGGACACTTTCAACTAATGAAAAACTGTTTTTT.

The V and J genes are TRBV7-3 and TRBJ2-1, with D perhaps matching TRBD1 (6 bases). The germline V gene encodes CDR1 SGHTA and CDR2 FQGTGA. The length of the CDR3 is 13 residues. With 0 bases removed from V and 9 bases from J, the gap between germline ends came to 9 bases. The CDR3 protein is CASSLTQGSEQFF. CDR3 coding DNA: TGTGCCAGCAGCTTAACGCAGGGGAGTGAGCAGTTCTTC.

This clone has just a few counts. V is TRBV10-1 and J is TRBJ2-7; 14 positions match TRBD2. V lost 5 bases to trimming and J lost 2 bases; unmatched junction nucleotides: 5. The germline V gene has CDR1 WNHNN and CDR2 SYGVQD (reference sequence). The CDR3 runs 16 residues. CDR3 coding DNA: TGCGCCAGCAGTCCTGGGACTAGCGGGGGAACCTACGAGCAGTACTTC. Translated: CASSPGTSGGTYEQYF.

This chain connects TRBV10-3 to TRBJ2-7; 10 bases match TRBD2. The CDR3 consists of 15 residues. Germline V gene data show CDR1 as ENHRY and CDR2 as SYGVKD. Trimming took 4 bases from V and 3 from J; bases not matched to a gene: 6. The CDR3 spells CAISGLAGAYYEQYF. DNA for the CDR3: TGTGCCATCAGTGGCCTAGCGGGGGCCTACTACGAGCAGTACTTC.

The chain joins TRBV10-1 to TRBJ2-3, with D perhaps assigned TRBD1 or TRBD2 (5 bases each). Germline CDR1 reads WNHNN; CDR2 reads SYGVQD (reference sequence). Trimming cost V 6 bases and J 2 bases, with 12 bases left between them. The CDR3 totals 14 residues. CDR3 loop: CASSRDGPTDTQYF. Written as DNA, the CDR3 is TGCGCCAGCAGCAGGGACGGACCCACAGATACGCAGTATTTT.

The V gene is TRBV27, the J gene TRBJ2-7; D is uncertain. CDR3 length: 13 amino acids. V gave up 3 bases and J gave up 3 bases, with 9 bases separating them. The V gene's germline CDR1 is MNHEY and CDR2 SMNVEV (reference sequence). CDR3 region: CASSFGLNYEQYF. The CDR3 DNA reads TGTGCCAGCAGTTTTGGCTTAAACTACGAGCAGTACTTC.

This sequence joins TRBV4-1 and TRBJ2-7, with D possibly being TRBD1 (6 bases). CDR3 length equals 15 residues. The V end lost 1 base, the J end lost 2 bases, and 12 bases lay between the germline ends. Germline lookup yields CDR1 MGHRA and CDR2 YSYEKL. This CDR3 reads CASSQAPGQTYEQYF. Written as DNA, the CDR3 is TGCGCCAGCAGCCAAGCTCCGGGACAAACCTACGAGCAGTACTTC.

The CDR3 DNA is TGTGCCAGCAGCTTGGCCGGGGATCCCTCTGGAAACACCATATATTTT. Protein: CASSLAGDPSGNTIYF. The rearrangement links TRBV5-4 to TRBJ1-3; D uncertain. V was shortened by 0 bases and J by 0 bases, with 10 bases between the two germline ends. CDR1 is SGHNT and CDR2 is YYREEE in the germline V gene (reference sequence). The CDR3 is made up of 16 amino acids.

This clone showed up just once. The V gene is TRBV29-1, the J gene TRBJ2-1; 8 bases map to TRBD2. The trim removed 4 bases at V and 9 bases at J, leaving 11 bases unmatched. Germline CDR1 reads SQVTM; CDR2 reads ANQGSEA. This CDR3 has 14 amino acids. The CDR3 is CSVASSGGRGEQFF. The CDR3 bases are TGCAGCGTTGCATCAAGCGGGGGACGGGGTGAGCAGTTCTTC.

Here the CDR3 reads CASKPAGAGELFF. In DNA, the CDR3 is TGTGCCAGCAAACCCGCGGGGGCCGGGGAGCTGTTTTTT. The chain couples TRBV27 to TRBJ2-2, with 7 bases lining up with TRBD2. Germline V gives CDR1 MNHEY, CDR2 SMNVEV (reference sequence). The CDR3 is made up of 13 amino acids. Trimming took 7 bases from V and 6 from J; bases not matched to a gene: 5.

The chain recombines TRBV5-1 with TRBJ2-5; perhaps TRBD2 as D (6 bases). CDR1 is SGHRS, CDR2 YFSETQ, per germline. V was shortened by 1 base and J by 1 base, with 11 bases between the two germline ends. The CDR3 totals 15 residues. This chain's CDR3 is CASSLTQGGQETQYF. For the CDR3, the DNA is TGCGCCAGCAGCTTGACGCAGGGAGGCCAAGAGACCCAGTACTTC.

The gene calls are TRBV5-5 and TRBJ2-7; 7 bases are a match to TRBD1. The CDR3 covers 13 residues. Germline lookup yields CDR1 SGHKS and CDR2 YYEKEE (reference sequence). Trimming took 1 base from V and 7 from J; bases not matched to a gene: 5. The CDR3 spells CASSLSSRGEQYF. The DNA of the CDR3 is TGTGCCAGCAGCTTGTCTTCCAGGGGGGAGCAGTACTTC.

This chain connects TRBV7-8 to TRBJ2-7, with 10 bases that match TRBD1. The V gene end was trimmed by 5 bases and the J gene end by 6 bases; junction bases not matched to a gene: 7. CDR3 length equals 14 residues. CDR1 is SGHVS, CDR2 FQNEAQ, per germline. The CDR3 loop is CASSEGQGNGEQYF. Here the CDR3 DNA reads TGTGCCAGCAGCGAGGGACAGGGGAACGGCGAGCAGTACTTC. The full variable domain, in which reference TRBV7-8 and TRBJ2-7 provide the parts outside the CDR3, is GAGVSQSPRYKVAKRGQDVALRCDPISGHVSLFWYQQALGQGPEFLTYFQNEAQLDKSGLPSDRFFAERPEGSVSTLKIQRTQQEDSAVYLCASSEGQGNGEQYFGPGTRLTVT.

The V call is TRBV4-1, the J call TRBJ1-2; D possibly corresponds to TRBD1 (6 bases). The V and J ends lost 0 bases and 6 bases respectively, with 20 bases between them. Germline V gene lookup returns CDR1 MGHRA and CDR2 YSYEKL. The CDR3 is made up of 17 amino acids. CDR3 sequence (DNA): TGCGCCAGCAGCCAAGATACAACGCAGGGGAGTTATCATGGCTACACCTTC. It yields the protein CASSQDTTQGSYHGYTF.

This chain links TRBV9 with TRBJ1-1; D gene ambiguous. This CDR3 contains 14 residues. Between the trimmed V and J ends, which lost 0 bases and 5 bases, there was a span of 11 bases. Germline CDR1 and CDR2: SGDLS and YYNGEE. The CDR3 DNA follows: TGTGCCAGCAGCGTAGGTTCTGAGGGTACTGAAGCTTTCTTT. It yields the protein CASSVGSEGTEAFF.

The chain joins TRBV27 to TRBJ2-1; 13 bases match TRBD2. The CDR3 spans 15 residues. The V segment lost 4 bases and the J segment 8 bases; nucleotides outside the gene matches: 5. CDR1 and CDR2 from the germline V gene are MNHEY and SMNVEV (reference sequence). CDR3 protein: CASSSRTSGSDEQFF. CDR3 DNA sequence: TGTGCCAGCAGTTCCCGGACTAGCGGGAGCGATGAGCAGTTCTTC.

This chain joins TRBV7-3 and TRBJ2-3; no firm D call. CDR1 SGHTA and CDR2 FQGTGA come from the germline V gene. The CDR3 has 13 residues. V was trimmed by 4 bases and J by 4 bases, leaving 9 bases between them. The CDR3 region has the DNA TGTGCCAGCAGCTCTACGTTGGCAGATACGCAGTATTTT. This translates into CASSSTLADTQYF.

This chain joins TRBV4-1 and TRBJ1-2, with D perhaps matching TRBD1 (5 bases). Germline assignment: CDR1 MGHRA and CDR2 YSYEKL. This CDR3 is built from 18 residues. V shed 0 bases and J shed 5 bases, with 22 bases lying between them. The CDR3, as DNA: TGCGCCAGCAGCCAAGATCTCAGACTCCGGGGCGTAGTTTATGGCTACACCTTC. This sequence encodes CASSQDLRLRGVVYGYTF.

The gene calls are TRBV19 and TRBJ1-1; no definite D call. The CDR3 has 12 residues. Trimming removed 9 bases at V and 5 bases at J, with 13 bases between. From germline, CDR1 is LNHDA and CDR2 SQIVND (reference sequence). The CDR3 here is CASKEMGTEAFF. DNA for the CDR3: TGTGCCAGCAAGGAAATGGGTACTGAAGCTTTCTTT.

This rearrangement joins TRBV5-1 to TRBJ1-5; D is uncertain. V was clipped by 4 bases and J by 7 bases, with 15 bases between them. The CDR3 is 14 amino acids. Germline V gives CDR1 SGHRS, CDR2 YFSETQ. The CDR3: CASSPEGYEQPQHF. The DNA for the CDR3 is TGCGCCAGCAGCCCGGAGGGTTATGAGCAGCCCCAGCATTTT.

The chain carries TRBV5-1 and TRBJ1-5, with a tentative D call TRBD1 (5 bases). V lost 0 bases, J lost 2 bases, and 9 bases lay in between. The germline gives CDR1 SGHRS, CDR2 YFSETQ. This CDR3 has 15 residues. CDR3 protein: CASSLGGLGNQPQHF. In DNA, the CDR3 is TGCGCCAGCAGCTTGGGGGGGTTAGGCAATCAGCCCCAGCATTTT. Full variable domain (rest looked up from reference TRBV5-1 and TRBJ1-5): KAGVTQTPRYLIKTRGQQVTLSCSPISGHRSVSWYQQTPGQGLQFLFEYFSETQRNKGNFPGRFSGRQFSNSRSEMNVSTLELGDSALYLCASSLGGLGNQPQHFGDGTRLSIL.

V usage is TRBV5-6 and J usage is TRBJ2-1, with D perhaps being TRBD1 or TRBD2 (5 bases each). This CDR3 has 16 amino acids. Germline CDR1 is SGHDT and CDR2 is YYEEEE. Trimming stripped 5 bases from V and 2 bases from J, with 17 bases between. As DNA, the CDR3 is TGTGCCAGCAGTCCCGGATCACTGGGGGCCTACAATGAGCAGTTCTTC. Translated: CASSPGSLGAYNEQFF.

This clone was detected once. This chain joins TRBV11-3 and TRBJ2-7; 15 bases agree with TRBD2. The CDR3 consists of 17 residues. Germline values: CDR1 SGHNT, CDR2 YENEEA. The V gene end was trimmed by 0 bases and the J gene end by 3 bases; junction bases not matched to a gene: 3. The CDR3 here is CASSLESGLAGGYEQYF. The CDR3 bases are TGTGCCAGCAGCTTAGAATCGGGACTAGCGGGAGGCTACGAGCAGTACTTC.

Points on this clone: At one boundary the junction diverges from the germline segment, which might be a read error. The chain carries TRBV20-1 and TRBJ1-4; no clear D. The CDR3 totals 10 residues. Germline assignment: CDR1 DFQATT and CDR2 SNEGSKA (reference sequence). The CDR3 DNA reads as TGCAGTGCTAGAGCCGACATCCGGGTTTTT. It specifies CSARADIRVF.

Comments on this clone: Given a much more abundant clone one base away, this may be a read error. The V gene is TRBV5-1, the J gene TRBJ2-3; unclear D gene. Germline values: CDR1 SGHRS, CDR2 YFSETQ. The V end lost 1 base, the J end lost 1 base, and 7 bases lay between the germline ends. This CDR3 spans 14 amino acids. CDR3 DNA: TGCGCCAGCAGCTTGTGGCAGGGCACAGATACGCAGTATTTT. As protein: CASSLWQGTDTQYF.

This clone has just a few counts. The CDR3 loop is CASSWRGDYGYTF. Here the CDR3 DNA reads TGTGCCAGCAGTTGGAGGGGGGACTATGGCTACACCTTC. The genes are TRBV27 and TRBJ1-2, with D perhaps TRBD1 (6 bases). This CDR3 has 13 residues. V gave up 4 bases and J gave up 3 bases, with 9 bases separating them. CDR1 is MNHEY, CDR2 SMNVEV, per germline (reference sequence).

In its sample, this clone was seen once. This rearrangement joins TRBV27 to TRBJ2-1; D is uncertain. The length of the CDR3 is 14 residues. CDR1 is MNHEY, CDR2 SMNVEV, per germline (reference sequence). V was cut by 5 bases and J by 8 bases, with 16 bases left in between. CDR3: CASSPGPRWHEQFF. DNA of the CDR3: TGTGCCAGCAGTCCAGGACCGAGGTGGCATGAGCAGTTCTTC.

The chain combines TRBV29-1 with TRBJ1-2; a weak D match, TRBD1 (5 bases). V was pared by 0 bases and J by 0 bases, with 17 bases between. The CDR3 totals 17 residues. Germline V gene data show CDR1 as SQVTM and CDR2 as ANQGSEA. CDR3 DNA sequence: TGCAGCGTTGAAGATCGGGGGGGATCGATGGCTAACTATGGCTACACCTTC. Its translation: CSVEDRGGSMANYGYTF. The whole variable domain, filled in from reference TRBV29-1 and TRBJ1-2, reads SAVISQKPSRDICQRGTSLTIQCQVDSQVTMMFWYRQQPGQSLTLIATANQGSEATYESGFVIDKFPISRPNLTFSTLTVSNMSPEDSSIYLCSVEDRGGSMANYGYTFGSGTRLTVV.

This chain connects TRBV7-2 to TRBJ2-7, with D unclear. The CDR3 sequence is 15 residues long. V was cut by 1 base and J by 0 bases, with 10 bases left in between. Germline V lookup: CDR1 SGHTA, CDR2 FQGNSA. The CDR3 nucleotides are TGTGCCAGCAGCTTAGTAAGTGCAAACTCCTACGAGCAGTACTTC. Protein: CASSLVSANSYEQYF.